This T cell receptor (beta chain) was identified during a study of cytomegalovirus exposure and HLA in healthy donors. Study-level information: Later analysis reported that the approximately 120 validation repertoires shared the platform of the approximately 670 first-cohort repertoires. Study results and caveats: The study designated over 150 TCR beta chains cytomegalovirus-associated.

Sequencing was performed with immunoSEQ multiplex PCR; in TCRdb, only in-frame clones are kept and a portion is missing. This table has about 120,000 clones, 85% appearing once. Of note for this clone: Its specificity is unknown.

Germline values: CDR1 SGHRS, CDR2 YFSETQ. The CDR3 runs to 19 residues. The trim removed 0 bases at V and 2 bases at J, leaving 16 bases unmatched. The sequence was collected from a woman in her 30s in good health and CMV-seronegative. The rearrangement joins TRBV5-1 to TRBJ1-2, with 7 bases identical to TRBD1. Source material: PBMCs. The CDR3 DNA reads as TGCGCCAGCAGCTTGGCCTCCCCCTCCTTACAGGGGAGCAACTATGGCTACACCTTC. Encoded protein: CASSLASPSLQGSNYGYTF.